This T cell receptor (beta chain) was documented in a study of T cell responses to AZD1222 COVID-19 vaccine. Some clones are missing from TCRdb's copy, which holds only in-frame ones; the method was immunoSEQ multiplex PCR. This sample has 15,000 or so clones, with less than 85% found just once. The ends lost 1 base at V and 0 bases at J; junction bases unmatched: 12. This CDR3 is built from 18 residues. Germline V lookup: CDR1 MGHDK, CDR2 SYGVNS. This sequence originates from an adult who received the AZD1222 COVID-19 vaccine. The specimen was peripheral blood, collected 28 days after the second AZD1222 dose. This chain uses TRBV25-1 with TRBJ2-7; 7 bases align to TRBD1. CDR3 sequence: CASSEFFTGRGSSYEQYF. In nucleotides, the CDR3 is TGTGCCAGCAGTGAATTTTTCACGGGCAGGGGGAGCTCCTACGAGCAGTACTTC.